The 27 T cell receptor beta chains below all came from one sample that was sequenced in a study of blood T cell repertoires in COVID-19 (dated by TCRdb to 2020 to 2022). Libraries were prepared through the immunoSEQ multiplex PCR assay. TCRdb holds this immuneACCESS table with in-frame rearrangements only. Some clones are missing; in checked studies, unresolved V genes explain under half, and the rest has no known cause. The sample table contains about 81,000 clones; only one count was recorded for about 89% of them. The ten largest clones take up roughly 12% of the sample. Material for sequencing was peripheral blood. Receptors were obtained from a man between 65 and 79 years old with active or convalescent COVID-19.

The chain's CDR3 is CASSQGVNYGYTF. The CDR3 DNA reads as TGCGCCAGCAGCCAAGGTGTAAACTATGGCTACACCTTC. V and J are TRBV4-3 and TRBJ1-2; no clear D gene. CDR1 is LGHNA, CDR2 YSLEER, per germline. CDR3 length equals 13 residues. Trimming removed 1 base at V and 2 bases at J, with 5 bases between.

The chain carries TRBV7-2 and TRBJ1-1, with 8 nucleotides matching TRBD1. With 5 bases clipped from V and 8 bases from J, the junction kept 7 bases outside the gene matches. Germline loops: CDR1 SGHTA, CDR2 FQGNSA. CDR3 length: 13 amino acids. CDR3: CASSTNRDREAFF. As DNA, the CDR3 is TGTGCCAGCAGCACCAACCGGGACAGGGAAGCTTTCTTT.

This sequence joins TRBV11-2 and TRBJ2-5; no clear D. The V and J ends lost 1 base and 5 bases respectively, with 2 bases between them. CDR1 is SGHAT and CDR2 is FQNNGV in the germline V gene. The CDR3 totals 11 residues. The CDR3 DNA follows: TGTGCCAGCAGCTTAGCGGAGACCCAGTACTTC. Translation gives CASSLAETQYF.

Only a few counts were recorded for this clone. This chain connects TRBV5-4 to TRBJ1-2, with TRBD1 identical over 9 bases. CDR3 length equals 16 residues. V was clipped by 0 bases and J by 6 bases; unmatched bases: 9. Germline values: CDR1 SGHNT, CDR2 YYREEE (reference sequence). CDR3 DNA: TGTGCCAGCAGCTTGGGCACCAACAGGGGGCTGGATGGCTACACCTTC. Its translation: CASSLGTNRGLDGYTF. The full variable domain, in which reference TRBV5-4 and TRBJ1-2 provide the parts outside the CDR3, is ETGVTQSPTHLIKTRGQQVTLRCSSQSGHNTVSWYQQALGQGPQFIFQYYREEENGRGNFPPRFSGLQFPNYSSELNVNALELDDSALYLCASSLGTNRGLDGYTFGSGTRLTVV.

The J gene is TRBJ1-2, the V gene TRBV5-4; 7 positions match TRBD1. The V gene's germline CDR1 is SGHNT and CDR2 YYREEE (reference sequence). The V and J ends lost 2 bases and 7 bases, in that order; junction bases with no gene match: 8. The CDR3 is 14 residues long. CDR3 sequence (DNA): TGTGCCAGCAGCTTTGACAGGGAGAGCGGTGGCTACACCTTC. Translation: CASSFDRESGGYTF.

The table lists this clone with a count of one. Lacking the conserved final phenylalanine or tryptophan, this CDR3 likely reflects a read error. Because the CDR3's place on the DNA is in doubt, the DNA is left out and the CDR3 is given as listed by TCRdb. This chain uses TRBV7-9 with TRBJ1-1; TRBD1, the table's D call, was not compared with the DNA. The CDR3 contains 11 residues when both ends are counted. CDR1 and CDR2 from the germline V gene are SEHNR and FQNEAQ (reference sequence). The CDR3 region is CASSTGTGRVM.

The chain is built from TRBV6-2 or TRBV6-3 and TRBJ1-2, with a weak D call TRBD1 (5 bases). CDR3 length: 14 amino acids. V was shortened by 5 bases and J by 1 base, with 11 bases between the two germline ends. CDR1 is MNHEY and CDR2 is SVGEGT in the germline V gene. This chain's CDR3 is CASSRDRVNYGYTF. In DNA form, the CDR3 reads TGTGCCAGCAGTCGCGACAGAGTTAACTATGGCTACACCTTC.

On this clone itself: An end of the junction does not agree with germline; a read error may underlie this. This chain joins TRBV9 and TRBJ2-1; D unclear. The CDR3 contains 14 residues. CDR1 and CDR2 (germline): SGDLS, YYNGEE. In nucleotides, the CDR3 is TGTGCCAGCAGCGTAGTGTTTTCCTCCAATGAGCAGTTCTTC. It encodes CASSVVFSSNEQFF.

This chain connects TRBV27 to TRBJ1-3; D perhaps matches TRBD1 (6 bases). Germline V CDR1 and CDR2: MNHEY, SMNVEV (reference sequence). The germline V and J ends were trimmed by 8 bases and 4 bases, with 21 bases remaining between them. The CDR3 extends over 16 amino acids. CDR3 bases: TGTGCCAGCGGAGAAATGACAGGAATGGGCGGAAACACCATATATTTT. Translated: CASGEMTGMGGNTIYF.

V is TRBV21-1 and J is TRBJ2-7; TRBD1 is taken as the D call from the table, unchecked against the DNA. TRBV21-1 represents a pseudogene. The CDR3 is made up of 16 amino acids. The CDR3 nucleotides read TGTGCCAGCAACGAAAAAAACAGGGGGCGAACCTACGAGCAGTACTTC. As protein: CASNEKNRGRTYEQYF.

This clone was counted once. The chain combines TRBV7-8 with TRBJ1-2; 9 nucleotides align to TRBD1. Germline V gene lookup returns CDR1 SGHVS and CDR2 FQNEAQ. This CDR3 comprises 14 residues. V was pared by 6 bases and J by 7 bases, with 9 bases of the junction left unmatched. CDR3 in amino acids: CASRGWGQGSGYTF. The CDR3 DNA follows: TGTGCCAGCAGAGGTTGGGGACAGGGATCTGGCTACACCTTC.

The rearrangement links TRBV29-1 to TRBJ1-1, with D maybe TRBD1 (6 bases). Germline assignment: CDR1 SQVTM and CDR2 ANQGSEA. The CDR3 runs 13 residues. The germline V and J ends were trimmed by 6 bases and 3 bases, with 14 bases remaining between them. For the CDR3, the DNA is TGCAGCGTCGGCAGGGGAGGGGACACTGAAGCTTTCTTT. Translating gives CSVGRGGDTEAFF.

V and J are TRBV9 and TRBJ1-4; D unclear. The CDR3 covers 14 residues. V lost 4 bases and J 2 bases, leaving 9 bases between the germline ends. Germline assignment: CDR1 SGDLS and CDR2 YYNGEE. This chain's CDR3 is CASSTQTTNEKLFF. The CDR3 DNA sequence: TGTGCCAGCAGCACACAGACGACTAATGAAAAACTGTTTTTT. The variable domain in full, completed from reference TRBV9 and TRBJ1-4, reads DSGVTQTPKHLITATGQRVTLRCSPRSGDLSVYWYQQSLDQGLQFLIQYYNGEERAKGNILERFSAQQFPDLHSELNLSSLELGDSALYFCASSTQTTNEKLFFGSGTQLSVL.

The rearrangement joins TRBV12-2 to TRBJ1-3; the table assigns TRBD1, which was not confirmed against the DNA. TRBV12-2 is classified as a pseudogene. The CDR3 contains 17 residues. CDR3 bases: TGTGCAAGTCGCTTACGGGACAGGGGGCGGTTTGGAAACACCATATATTTT. This translates into CASRLRDRGRFGNTIYF.

The chain employs TRBV6-5 and TRBJ1-2; perhaps TRBD1 as D (5 bases). With 2 bases removed from V and 5 bases from J, the gap between germline ends came to 12 bases. This CDR3 region has 14 residues. The V gene's germline CDR1 is MNHEY and CDR2 SVGAGI. CDR3 nucleotides: TGTGCCAGCAGTTACGGGGCAGCCTTTTATGGCTACACCTTC. Translated, it gives CASSYGAAFYGYTF.

V is TRBV5-1 and J is TRBJ1-1; D is undetermined. V lost 0 bases and J 5 bases, leaving 8 bases between the germline ends. The CDR3 has 13 amino acids. Looked up from germline, CDR1 is SGHRS and CDR2 is YFSETQ. The CDR3 coding sequence is TGCGCCAGCAGCTTGGAGGGAGGTACTGAAGCTTTCTTT. Translated, it gives CASSLEGGTEAFF. The entire variable domain, with the rest obtained from reference TRBV5-1 and TRBJ1-1, is as follows: KAGVTQTPRYLIKTRGQQVTLSCSPISGHRSVSWYQQTPGQGLQFLFEYFSETQRNKGNFPGRFSGRQFSNSRSEMNVSTLELGDSALYLCASSLEGGTEAFFGQGTRLTVV.

The chain links TRBV6-5 to TRBJ1-2; D is perhaps TRBD1 (5 bases). The germline V and J ends were trimmed by 5 bases and 3 bases, with 16 bases remaining between them. The length of the CDR3 is 15 residues. CDR1 is MNHEY and CDR2 is SVGAGI in the germline V gene. The CDR3 here is CASSQSSGEYYGYTF. The CDR3 coding sequence is TGTGCCAGCAGTCAGTCGTCGGGGGAATACTATGGCTACACCTTC.

Only one count was recorded for this clone. The rearrangement links TRBV19 to TRBJ1-1; D gene unclear. Germline lookup yields CDR1 LNHDA and CDR2 SQIVND (reference sequence). V lost 2 bases and J 0 bases, leaving 4 bases between the germline ends. The length of the CDR3 is 13 residues. CDR3 coding DNA: TGTGCCAGTAGTATAACGGTGAACACTGAAGCTTTCTTT. Translating it yields CASSITVNTEAFF. The variable domain in full, with the rest retrieved from reference TRBV19 and TRBJ1-1, is DGGITQSPKYLFRKEGQNVTLSCEQNLNHDAMYWYRQDPGQGLRLIYYSQIVNDFQKGDIAEGYSVSREKKESFPLTVTSAQKNPTAFYLCASSITVNTEAFFGQGTRLTVV.

V usage is TRBV7-6 and J usage is TRBJ2-7; TRBD1 agrees at 10 bases. Germline V gives CDR1 SGHVS, CDR2 FNYEAQ. The CDR3 extends over 14 amino acids. Trimming at V came to 3 bases and at J to 2 bases, leaving 1 base not matched to a gene. CDR3: CASSFDRGPYEQYF. CDR3 in DNA: TGTGCCAGCAGCTTTGACAGGGGGCCCTACGAGCAGTACTTC.

J is TRBJ1-1 and V is TRBV19; TRBD1 is a possible D gene (5 bases). Germline V CDR1 and CDR2: LNHDA, SQIVND (reference sequence). The CDR3 consists of 12 residues. The V end was cut by 8 bases, the J end by 10 bases, with 17 bases between. The CDR3 region has the DNA TGTGCCAGTCTCCCCAGGGTAATCGGAGCTTTCTTT. It translates to CASLPRVIGAFF.

The J gene is TRBJ1-1, the V gene TRBV28; D is possibly TRBD1 (6 bases). CDR3 length equals 15 residues. The V end lost 5 bases, the J end lost 6 bases, and 19 bases lay between the germline ends. In germline, CDR1 is MDHEN, CDR2 SYDVKM. The CDR3 DNA is TGTGCCAGCAGTATACTACAGGGAGTAGGGCCTGAAGCTTTCTTT. Protein: CASSILQGVGPEAFF.

The chain carries TRBV4-3 and TRBJ2-7, with TRBD2 matching 8 bases. CDR3 length equals 16 residues. Germline trimming cut 0 bases from V and 3 bases from J; bases unmatched to any gene: 7. Germline assignment: CDR1 LGHNA and CDR2 YSLEER. The CDR3 nucleotides are TGCGCCAGCAGCCAAGATGAGCGGGGGCCTTTCTACGAGCAGTACTTC. Translating it yields CASSQDERGPFYEQYF.

This clone was seen just once. The chain carries TRBV19 and TRBJ2-6; D possibly corresponds to TRBD2 (5 bases). This CDR3 spans 15 amino acids. V lost 7 bases, J lost 0 bases, and 10 bases lay in between. Germline assignment: CDR1 LNHDA and CDR2 SQIVND (reference sequence). In DNA, the CDR3 is TGTGCCAGTATGTACGGGAACTCTGGGGCCAACGTCCTGACTTTC. Translated, it gives CASMYGNSGANVLTF.

V gene TRBV5-1 combines with J gene TRBJ1-4; D possibly corresponds to TRBD1 (6 bases). The V end lost 0 bases, the J end lost 2 bases, and 11 bases lay between the germline ends. The V gene's germline CDR1 is SGHRS and CDR2 YFSETQ. The CDR3 consists of 16 residues. CDR3 nucleotides: TGCGCCAGCAGCTTGGCCGGGGGGGCGACTAATGAAAAACTGTTTTTT. As protein: CASSLAGGATNEKLFF.

The rearrangement joins TRBV19 to TRBJ1-4; D uncertain. CDR1 LNHDA and CDR2 SQIVND come from the germline V gene (reference sequence). This CDR3 comprises 12 residues. The ends were cut back, 5 bases at V and 9 bases at J, with 10 bases in the middle. CDR3 residues: CASSPAAQKLFF. The CDR3 DNA is TGTGCCAGTAGTCCCGCAGCGCAAAAACTGTTTTTT.

The rearrangement joins TRBV5-4 to TRBJ1-3; the D gene is possibly TRBD1 (6 bases). Trimming took 4 bases from V and 0 from J, leaving 11 bases between them. The germline V gene has CDR1 SGHNT and CDR2 YYREEE (reference sequence). The CDR3 sequence is 15 residues long. The CDR3 is CASSRDTNSGNTIYF. The CDR3 nucleotides are TGTGCCAGCAGCCGGGACACCAACTCTGGAAACACCATATATTTT.

The rearrangement uses TRBV5-1 and TRBJ1-1, with D uncertain. V dropped 0 bases and J dropped 2 bases, with 8 bases sitting between them. This CDR3 comprises 14 residues. The V gene's germline CDR1 is SGHRS and CDR2 YFSETQ. This CDR3 reads CASSLGSTNTEAFF. CDR3 nucleotides: TGCGCCAGCAGCTTGGGATCCACTAACACTGAAGCTTTCTTT.